Below are 2 T cell receptor beta chains sequenced from a single sample in a study of blood T cell repertoires in COVID-19. Generated by immunoSEQ multiplex PCR, the TCRdb table keeps only in-frame clones and is missing some. The sample shows under 350,000 clones, around 87% of them seen only once. The sample comprised peripheral blood. The receptors were gathered from a man in his 70s with acute or convalescent COVID-19.

The rearrangement links TRBV9 to TRBJ2-2, with 8 bases matching TRBD2. V was pared by 2 bases and J by 2 bases, with 8 bases of the junction left unmatched. Looked up from germline, CDR1 is SGDLS and CDR2 is YYNGEE. The CDR3 runs to 17 residues. CDR3 sequence (DNA): TGTGCCAGCAGCGTCTCCCAACTAGCGGCTAACACCGGGGAGCTGTTTTTT. Translation: CASSVSQLAANTGELFF.

The table lists this clone with a few counts. CDR3 sequence: CASSLGAGGAAGELFF. The CDR3 DNA is TGCGCCAGCAGCTTGGGGGCAGGGGGCGCCGCCGGGGAGCTGTTTTTT. The chain has TRBV5-1 and TRBJ2-2; 8 nucleotides agree with TRBD1. The CDR3 is 16 residues long. The V and J ends lost 0 bases and 6 bases, in that order; junction bases with no gene match: 7. The V gene's germline CDR1 is SGHRS and CDR2 YFSETQ.